This TCR beta chain was profiled in a study of blood T cell repertoires in COVID-19. The method was immunoSEQ multiplex PCR; TCRdb's version includes in-frame clones alone and lacks a portion of them. This sample has about 100,000 clones, with approximately 88% found just once. Germline values: CDR1 MDHEN, CDR2 SYDVKM. Trimming pared 5 bases from V and 5 bases from J, leaving 22 bases between. This CDR3 is built from 17 residues. The TCR sequence derives from a woman aged 55-69 years with acute or convalescent COVID-19. The chain recombines TRBV28 with TRBJ1-5; perhaps TRBD1 as D (6 bases). The sequenced sample consisted of peripheral blood. CDR3 protein: CASSPPDTGRVDQPQHF. In nucleotides, the CDR3 is TGTGCCAGCAGTCCCCCTGACACAGGGAGGGTGGATCAGCCCCAGCATTTT. Full variable domain (outside the CDR3, taken from reference TRBV28 and TRBJ1-5): DVKVTQSSRYLVKRTGEKVFLECVQDMDHENMFWYRQDPGLGLRLIYFSYDVKMKEKGDIPEGYSVSREKKERFSLILESASTNQTSMYLCASSPPDTGRVDQPQHFGDGTRLSIL.